The subject of this entry is one TCR beta chain. The data stem from a study of cytomegalovirus exposure and HLA in healthy donors. Data came from immunoSEQ multiplex PCR; TCRdb stores just in-frame clones and leaves some out. Here the sample spans about 190,000 clones, roughly 88% being singletons. Looked up from germline, CDR1 is SGHRS and CDR2 is YFSETQ. This CDR3 is built from 14 residues. The J segment lost 3 bases and the V segment lost 2 bases, leaving 4 bases of the junction unmatched. The chain uses TRBV5-1 and TRBJ2-7; 8 nucleotides line up with TRBD1. The source material was PBMCs. The source of this sequence is a woman aged 18-29 years in good health and CMV-seronegative. The CDR3 region has the DNA TGCGCCAGCAGCTTCGGACAGGGATACTACGAGCAGTACTTC. It codes for CASSFGQGYYEQYF.